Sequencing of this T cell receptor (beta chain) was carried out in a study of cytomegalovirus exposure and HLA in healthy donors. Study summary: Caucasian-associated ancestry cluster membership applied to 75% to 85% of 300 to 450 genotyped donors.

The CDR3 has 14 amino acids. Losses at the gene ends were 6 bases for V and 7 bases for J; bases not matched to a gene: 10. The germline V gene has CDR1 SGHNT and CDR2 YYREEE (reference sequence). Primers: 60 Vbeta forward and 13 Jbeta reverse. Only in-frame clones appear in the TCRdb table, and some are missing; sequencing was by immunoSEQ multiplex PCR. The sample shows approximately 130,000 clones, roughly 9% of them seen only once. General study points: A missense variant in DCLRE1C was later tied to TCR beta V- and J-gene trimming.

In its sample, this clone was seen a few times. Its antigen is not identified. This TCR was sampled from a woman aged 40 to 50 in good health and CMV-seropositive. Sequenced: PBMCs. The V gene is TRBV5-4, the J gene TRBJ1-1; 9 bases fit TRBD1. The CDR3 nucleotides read TGTGCCAGCACACCCAGGGACAGGGTGATTGAAGCTTTCTTT. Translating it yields CASTPRDRVIEAFF.